The 27 T cell receptor beta chains in this list originate from one sample, sequenced in a study of blood T cell repertoires in COVID-19. Using immunoSEQ multiplex PCR, the repertoire was profiled, and TCRdb retains in-frame clones only, with some absent. The sample contains 4,000 to 6,000 clones, 82% of which appear only once. Input material: peripheral blood. These receptor sequences come from a man between 65 and 85 years old with active COVID-19.

The chain couples TRBV5-1 to TRBJ2-1; 12 bases agree with TRBD1. Losses at the gene ends were 6 bases for V and 8 bases for J; bases not matched to a gene: 12. This CDR3 region has 16 residues. The V gene's germline CDR1 is SGHRS and CDR2 YFSETQ. In DNA, the CDR3 is TGCGCCAGCAACCCAGGACCGGGACAGGGGGCATATGAGCAGTTCTTC. Its translation is CASNPGPGQGAYEQFF.

The CDR3 DNA reads as TGTGCCAGCAGAAGGGACTGGAACACTGAAGCTTTCTTT. This encodes CASRRDWNTEAFF. The chain has TRBV6-6 and TRBJ1-1; D is possibly TRBD1 (5 bases). Per the germline V gene, CDR1 is MNHNY and CDR2 is SVGAGI (reference sequence). V was cut by 6 bases and J by 1 base, with 9 bases left in between. CDR3 length: 13 amino acids.

By share, this clone counts as medium-sized. The CDR3 bases are TGTGCCAGCAGACCTCCCCGACTAGCCAATGAGCAGTTCTTC. It yields the protein CASRPPRLANEQFF. The chain combines TRBV6-5 with TRBJ2-1; 7 bases fit TRBD2. The V gene end was trimmed by 6 bases and the J gene end by 6 bases; junction bases not matched to a gene: 8. Germline loops: CDR1 MNHEY, CDR2 SVGAGI. The CDR3 covers 14 residues.

The chain joins TRBV19 to TRBJ2-5, with D maybe TRBD1 (6 bases). This CDR3 has 14 residues. The V gene's germline CDR1 is LNHDA and CDR2 SQIVND (reference sequence). V lost 4 bases and J 4 bases, leaving 13 bases between the germline ends. CDR3 sequence (DNA): TGTGCCAGTAGTAACTCAGGGGTGGGAGAGACCCAGTACTTC. Its translation: CASSNSGVGETQYF.

V is TRBV20-1 and J is TRBJ2-7, with unresolved D. Looked up from germline, CDR1 is DFQATT and CDR2 is SNEGSKA (reference sequence). This CDR3 is 13 amino acids long. The V end was cut by 3 bases, the J end by 6 bases, with 15 bases between. The CDR3 nucleotides read TGCAGTGCTAGTCCGTCTCCCGTCAGCGAGCAGTACTTC. Its translation is CSASPSPVSEQYF.

V usage is TRBV19 and J usage is TRBJ1-5, with D tentatively TRBD1 (5 bases). This CDR3 contains 14 residues. V shed 5 bases and J shed 5 bases, with 13 bases lying between them. CDR1 is LNHDA and CDR2 is SQIVND in the germline V gene (reference sequence). CDR3 protein: CASSPGQGYQPQHF. For the CDR3, the DNA is TGTGCCAGTAGTCCCGGGCAGGGCTATCAGCCCCAGCATTTT. Full variable domain (remainder filled in from reference TRBV19 and TRBJ1-5): DGGITQSPKYLFRKEGQNVTLSCEQNLNHDAMYWYRQDPGQGLRLIYYSQIVNDFQKGDIAEGYSVSREKKESFPLTVTSAQKNPTAFYLCASSPGQGYQPQHFGDGTRLSIL.

This chain uses TRBV28 with TRBJ1-5; 8 bases match TRBD1. This CDR3 is 12 amino acids long. J gave up 7 bases and V 9 bases, and 5 bases lay outside the gene matches. Germline loops: CDR1 MDHEN, CDR2 SYDVKM. CDR3 in DNA: TGTGCCAGTGGACAGGGCGGGCAGCCCCAGCATTTT. Its translation: CASGQGGQPQHF.

The rearrangement joins TRBV5-6 to TRBJ1-6, with 9 bases lining up with TRBD1. CDR3 length: 15 amino acids. CDR1 is SGHDT and CDR2 is YYEEEE in the germline V gene. The trim removed 4 bases at V and 7 bases at J, leaving 6 bases unmatched. Here the CDR3 DNA reads TGTGCCAGCAGCATTACCGGGACAGGGAATTCACCCCTCCACTTT. It specifies CASSITGTGNSPLHF.

The table lists this clone with a count of one. This chain links TRBV9 with TRBJ2-5, with D perhaps matching TRBD1 (6 bases). The CDR3 sequence is 14 residues long. Germline CDR1 and CDR2: SGDLS and YYNGEE. V lost 3 bases and J lost 5, with 14 bases in between. DNA of the CDR3: TGTGCCAGCAGCGACCCAGGGGATAGGGAGACCCAGTACTTC. Translated: CASSDPGDRETQYF.

This clone was detected only a few times. This chain joins TRBV25-1 and TRBJ1-1, with 7 nucleotides matching TRBD1. After removal of 4 bases from V and 3 bases from J, the junction contained 5 bases not matched to a gene. This CDR3 is built from 14 residues. Germline V lookup: CDR1 MGHDK, CDR2 SYGVNS. The CDR3, as DNA: TGTGCCAGCAGTGTTAGGCAGGGGGACACTGAAGCTTTCTTT. It translates to CASSVRQGDTEAFF.

This clone showed up just once. CDR3 protein: CASSPAGTGDSPLHF. Written as DNA, the CDR3 is TGTGCCAGCTCACCTGCCGGGACAGGGGATTCACCCCTCCACTTT. The chain combines TRBV18 with TRBJ1-6, with TRBD1 matching over 10 bases. V gave up 3 bases and J gave up 8 bases; unmatched junction bases: 4. The CDR3 covers 15 residues. The V gene's germline CDR1 is KGHSH and CDR2 LQKENI.

The genes are TRBV29-1 and TRBJ2-5; 9 nucleotides agree with TRBD1. The CDR3 is made up of 16 amino acids. Trimming removed 8 bases from V and 4 bases from J; junction bases left unmatched: 17. Germline V gene sequence: CDR1 SQVTM, CDR2 ANQGSEA. In DNA form, the CDR3 reads TGCAGCCCTACACTTTATGACAGGGGGGGTCGAGAGACCCAGTACTTC. Residues: CSPTLYDRGGRETQYF.

V gene TRBV6-5 combines with J gene TRBJ1-1, with D uncertain. CDR1 and CDR2 (germline): MNHEY, SVGAGI. V was shortened by 7 bases and J by 4 bases, with 7 bases between the two germline ends. The CDR3 sequence is 11 residues long. In nucleotides, the CDR3 is TGTGCCAGCATTACGGGCACTGAAGCTTTCTTT. This translates into CASITGTEAFF.

The rearrangement uses TRBV19 and TRBJ2-1, with a weak D call TRBD1 (6 bases). This CDR3 is 13 amino acids long. CDR1 and CDR2 from the germline V gene are LNHDA and SQIVND (reference sequence). Trimming left V 4 bases short and J 7 bases short, with 11 bases between. CDR3 region: CASSTQGKNEQFF. CDR3 in DNA: TGTGCCAGTAGTACACAGGGTAAGAATGAGCAGTTCTTC.

V gene TRBV11-2 combines with J gene TRBJ2-1; maybe TRBD2 (7 bases). The CDR3 contains 15 residues. Deletions cut 5 bases from V and 7 bases from J, with 18 bases between. The germline V gene encodes CDR1 SGHAT and CDR2 FQNNGV. CDR3: CASSLGGPQRNEQFF. The CDR3 region has the DNA TGTGCCAGCAGCCTGGGGGGGCCCCAGAGGAATGAGCAGTTCTTC. The entire variable domain, with the rest obtained from reference TRBV11-2 and TRBJ2-1, is as follows: EAGVAQSPRYKIIEKRQSVAFWCNPISGHATLYWYQQILGQGPKLLIQFQNNGVVDDSQLPKDRFSAERLKGVDSTLKIQPAKLEDSAVYLCASSLGGPQRNEQFFGPGTRLTVL.

The CDR3 DNA follows: TGTGCCAGCAGCTGGGCCGACAGGGACACGGGGTACGAGCAGTACTTC. This codes for CASSWADRDTGYEQYF. The chain uses TRBV11-2 and TRBJ2-7; 7 bases agree with TRBD1. V shed 4 bases and J 4 bases; nucleotides not matched to a gene: 13. The CDR3 has 16 residues. The germline gives CDR1 SGHAT, CDR2 FQNNGV.

V usage is TRBV30 and J usage is TRBJ1-5; unclear D gene. CDR3 size: 14 residues. Germline assignment: CDR1 GTSNPN and CDR2 SVGIG (reference sequence). Trimming left V 3 bases short and J 11 bases short, with 20 bases between. As DNA, the CDR3 is TGTGCCTGGAGCCCGAACGCGGACTTATCAGCCCAGCATTTT. Translated, it gives CAWSPNADLSAQHF.

This clone was detected a few times. The V gene is TRBV27, the J gene TRBJ2-7, with TRBD2 identical over 9 bases. Germline lookup yields CDR1 MNHEY and CDR2 SMNVEV (reference sequence). This CDR3 region has 15 residues. The V segment lost 2 bases and the J segment 2 bases; nucleotides outside the gene matches: 4. CDR3 region: CASSLGSGRAYEQYF. CDR3 coding DNA: TGTGCCAGCAGTTTAGGTAGCGGGAGAGCCTACGAGCAGTACTTC.

The chain links TRBV6-5 to TRBJ1-1, with TRBD1 matching 10 bases. Germline lookup yields CDR1 MNHEY and CDR2 SVGAGI. Unmatched junction bases numbered 7, after V lost 7 bases and J lost 5 bases. The CDR3 extends over 14 amino acids. The CDR3 is CASTNMDRGTEAFF. CDR3 nucleotide sequence: TGTGCCAGCACTAACATGGACAGGGGGACTGAAGCTTTCTTT.

The V call is TRBV19, the J call TRBJ2-7; D is uncertain. Germline CDR1 and CDR2: LNHDA and SQIVND (reference sequence). V shed 3 bases and J shed 9 bases, with 12 bases lying between them. The CDR3 covers 12 residues. CDR3 loop: CASSMNPEVQYF. CDR3 nucleotide sequence: TGTGCCAGTAGTATGAATCCAGAGGTGCAGTACTTC.

The CDR3 sequence: CAISGTGKAYGYTF. The CDR3 DNA reads as TGTGCCATCAGTGGGACAGGAAAGGCCTATGGCTACACCTTC. J is TRBJ1-2 and V is TRBV10-3; TRBD1 agrees at 7 bases. This CDR3 comprises 14 residues. Per the germline V gene, CDR1 is ENHRY and CDR2 is SYGVKD. With V trimmed by 4 bases and J by 4 bases, 6 bases remained unmatched.

The chain links TRBV12-3 or TRBV12-4 to TRBJ2-1; TRBD1 might be the D (5 bases). V gave up 6 bases and J gave up 8 bases, with 14 bases separating them. CDR3 length: 13 residues. The CDR3 reads CASSHSSGYEQFF. The CDR3, as DNA: TGTGCCAGCAGCCACTCTTCAGGGTATGAGCAGTTCTTC.

The rearrangement joins TRBV13 to TRBJ1-1; TRBD1 aligns across 7 bases. Looked up from germline, CDR1 is PRHDT and CDR2 is FYEKMQ (reference sequence). V trimming: 4 bases; J trimming: 4 bases; junction bases outside the gene matches: 9. The CDR3 spans 15 residues. Written as DNA, the CDR3 is TGTGCCAGCAGCTCTTCACAGGGGACGGGCACTGAAGCTTTCTTT. It is translated as CASSSSQGTGTEAFF.

This clone turned up a few times. The chain carries TRBV7-8 and TRBJ2-6, with TRBD1 as a possible D gene (6 bases). The CDR3 spans 16 residues. Germline V gives CDR1 SGHVS, CDR2 FQNEAQ. The V and J ends lost 5 bases and 4 bases respectively, with 15 bases between them. The CDR3 DNA reads as TGTGCCAGCAGCCCAAAGGACAGACTGGGGGCCAACGTCCTGACTTTC. Translated, it gives CASSPKDRLGANVLTF.

This clone was found a few times. The V call is TRBV18, the J call TRBJ2-3; D unclear. Trimming pared 2 bases from V and 8 bases from J, leaving 14 bases between. The CDR3 totals 14 residues. The germline V gene has CDR1 KGHSH and CDR2 LQKENI. CDR3 residues: CASSPGEESGTQYF. The DNA of the CDR3 is TGTGCCAGCTCACCAGGTGAGGAGTCGGGTACGCAGTATTTT.

The chain couples TRBV12-3 or TRBV12-4 to TRBJ2-7; the match to TRBD2 covers 9 bases. The CDR3 sequence is 13 residues long. The ends lost 5 bases at V and 6 bases at J; junction bases unmatched: 5. CDR3 residues: CASSVRLAAEQYF. In DNA form, the CDR3 reads TGTGCCAGCAGTGTTCGACTAGCGGCCGAGCAGTACTTC.

The chain links TRBV7-2 to TRBJ2-5, with 10 bases lining up with TRBD1. Germline CDR1 reads SGHTA; CDR2 reads FQGNSA. This CDR3 comprises 15 residues. Unmatched junction bases numbered 10, after V lost 8 bases and J lost 4 bases. The CDR3 sequence is CASAPGTGVGETQYF. Here the CDR3 DNA reads TGTGCCAGCGCTCCCGGGACAGGGGTTGGAGAGACCCAGTACTTC.